The next 29 T cell receptor beta chains were all read from a single sample in a study of blood T cells in healthy people across ages. Through a sample-barcoded 5' primer and a J-beta primer mix, a second PCR was run for 7 to 11 cycles. TCRdb reprocessed the 5' RACE reads via MiXCR and lists one record per CDR3 protein. The sample shows 1,500,000 or so distinct CDR3 sequences, approximately 59% of them seen only once. Source material: blood. The receptor source for this set is a man between 18 and 35 years old in good health.

About this clonotype itself: The junction differs from germline at one of its ends, possibly a read error. The V and J genes are TRBV4-2 and TRBJ2-3; tentatively, D is TRBD2 (6 bases). Germline V gene sequence: CDR1 LGHNA, CDR2 YNFKEQ. The CDR3 is 16 amino acids. The DNA of the CDR3 is TGCGCCAGCAGCCAAGATGGGGGGTCTGGCACAGATACGCAGTATTTT. Encoded protein: CASSQDGGSGTDTQYF.

This clonotype was seen only once. The rearrangement joins TRBV12-3 or TRBV12-4 to TRBJ2-2, with D unclear. The CDR3 sequence is 17 residues long. The V end lost 6 bases, the J end lost 0 bases, and 17 bases lay between the germline ends. The CDR3 reads CASSPIGHISNTGELFF. The CDR3 region has the DNA TGTGCCAGCAGCCCCATTGGCCATATATCGAACACCGGGGAGCTGTTTTTT.

This clonotype has more than one count but fewer than ten. The genes are TRBV5-1 and TRBJ2-1; TRBD2 matches 14 bases. V lost 2 bases and J lost 1; bases outside the gene matches: 5. CDR3 size: 18 residues. Germline-derived CDR1 and CDR2 are SGHRS and YFSETQ. The CDR3 is CASSFGTSGGKSYNEQFF. CDR3 nucleotide sequence: TGCGCCAGCAGCTTCGGGACTAGCGGGGGAAAATCCTACAATGAGCAGTTCTTC.

The V and J genes are TRBV12-3 or TRBV12-4 and TRBJ1-2; D is perhaps TRBD1 (6 bases). The length of the CDR3 is 13 residues. Trimming pared 5 bases from V and 4 bases from J, leaving 11 bases between. The CDR3 DNA follows: TGTGCCAGCAGTGTTACAGGGTTCTATGGCTACACCTTC. This encodes CASSVTGFYGYTF.

The genes are TRBV11-2 and TRBJ2-1; 14 bases are shared with TRBD2. The CDR3 is 16 residues long. Trimming removed 5 bases from V and 11 bases from J; junction bases left unmatched: 11. Germline-derived CDR1 and CDR2 are SGHAT and FQNNGV. CDR3: CASSARLAGGPPQQFF. For the CDR3, the DNA is TGTGCCAGCAGCGCTCGACTAGCGGGGGGGCCCCCACAGCAGTTCTTC.

This chain joins TRBV27 and TRBJ2-4; TRBD2 matches 9 bases. V dropped 6 bases and J dropped 8; count of bases not matched to a gene: 8. Germline loops: CDR1 MNHEY, CDR2 SMNVEV (reference sequence). The length of the CDR3 is 14 residues. The DNA for the CDR3 is TGTGCCAGCAGCCTAGCTAGCGGGGCATACATTCAGTACTTC. Protein sequence: CASSLASGAYIQYF.

This clonotype was detected only once. The V and J genes are TRBV27 and TRBJ2-1; 11 positions match TRBD2. In germline, CDR1 is MNHEY, CDR2 SMNVEV (reference sequence). CDR3 length: 14 amino acids. V shed 7 bases and J 5 bases; nucleotides not matched to a gene: 4. As DNA, the CDR3 is TGTGCCAGCACTTTGGGACTAGCGGACAATGAGCAGTTCTTC. Its protein product is CASTLGLADNEQFF.

V usage is TRBV4-2 and J usage is TRBJ1-1, with 7 positions matching TRBD1. V shed 3 bases and J 0 bases; nucleotides not matched to a gene: 4. This CDR3 is built from 15 residues. Germline V CDR1 and CDR2: LGHNA, YNFKEQ. CDR3 residues: CASSHPTGMNTEAFF. CDR3 nucleotide sequence: TGTGCCAGCAGCCACCCGACAGGGATGAACACTGAAGCTTTCTTT.

As regards this clonotype: One end of the junction varies from germline; a read error may be responsible. This chain connects TRBV7-7 to TRBJ1-1; D is undetermined. The CDR3 loop spans 13 amino acids. Germline values: CDR1 SSHAT, CDR2 FNYEAQ (reference sequence). The CDR3 sequence: CVSSLGPNTEAFF. The DNA for the CDR3 is TGTGTCAGCAGCTTAGGGCCAAACACTGAAGCTTTCTTT.

The V gene is TRBV21-1, the J gene TRBJ2-5; the listed D gene, TRBD1, was not tested against the DNA. TRBV21-1 is a listed pseudogene. This CDR3 has 14 amino acids. This CDR3 reads CASTNRGSRETQYF. The CDR3 nucleotides are TGTGCCAGCACCAACAGGGGGAGCAGAGAGACCCAGTACTTC.

J is TRBJ2-7 and V is TRBV12-3 or TRBV12-4; a possible D gene is TRBD1 (6 bases). The CDR3 is 14 residues long. The V and J ends lost 6 bases and 5 bases respectively, with 17 bases between them. The CDR3 DNA follows: TGTGCCAGCAGGGCCGCAACAGGGTACCACGAGCAGTACTTC. Its protein is CASRAATGYHEQYF.

The chain carries TRBV20-1 and TRBJ2-1; no firm D call. The J call is in doubt because the DNA end fits TRBJ2-7 better. Germline assignment: CDR1 DFQATT and CDR2 SNEGSKA (reference sequence). CDR3 length: 15 residues. CDR3 in DNA: TGCAGTGCTACTTTAGATTTCAGCTCCTACAATGAGCAGTACTTC. This translates into CSATLDFSSYNEQYF.

The genes are TRBV7-8 and TRBJ2-5; no definite D call. Per germline, CDR1 SGHVS and CDR2 FQNEAQ. Trimming removed 3 bases at V and 4 bases at J, with 9 bases between. This CDR3 comprises 13 residues. CDR3 DNA sequence: TGTGCCAGCAGCTTTTGGGTAGGAGAGACCCAGTACTTC. This sequence encodes CASSFWVGETQYF. Variable domain in full (rest from reference TRBV7-8 and TRBJ2-5): GAGVSQSPRYKVAKRGQDVALRCDPISGHVSLFWYQQALGQGPEFLTYFQNEAQLDKSGLPSDRFFAERPEGSVSTLKIQRTQQEDSAVYLCASSFWVGETQYFGPGTRLLVL.

V and J are TRBV6-5 and TRBJ1-2; 7 nucleotides agree with TRBD1. CDR1 and CDR2 (germline): MNHEY, SVGAGI. The CDR3 runs 13 residues. V was pared by 1 base and J by 8 bases, with 4 bases of the junction left unmatched. The CDR3 DNA follows: TGTGCCAGCAGTTACTGGACAGGATACGGCTACACCTTC. Amino acids: CASSYWTGYGYTF.

The genes are TRBV20-1 and TRBJ1-6; 10 nucleotides agree with TRBD1. After removal of 6 bases from V and 0 bases from J, the junction contained 8 bases not matched to a gene. This CDR3 has 17 amino acids. Germline V gene data show CDR1 as DFQATT and CDR2 as SNEGSKA (reference sequence). This chain's CDR3 is CSAPGDRGTSYNSPLHF. The CDR3 DNA is TGCAGTGCCCCAGGGGACAGGGGAACCTCCTATAATTCACCCCTCCACTTT.

V gene TRBV11-2 combines with J gene TRBJ2-7; 7 nucleotides match TRBD2. J gave up 1 base and V 4 bases, and 7 bases lay outside the gene matches. CDR3 size: 15 residues. Germline loops: CDR1 SGHAT, CDR2 FQNNGV. The CDR3 nucleotides are TGTGCCAGCAGCTCACCACTAGCGTTATCCTACGAGCAGTACTTC. Its protein is CASSSPLALSYEQYF.

The rearrangement uses TRBV5-4 and TRBJ2-2, with 12 bases aligning to TRBD2. The CDR3 has 17 residues. Per the germline V gene, CDR1 is SGHNT and CDR2 is YYREEE (reference sequence). With V trimmed by 4 bases and J by 2 bases, 6 bases remained unmatched. CDR3 bases: TGTGCCAGCAGCACCGGGACTAGCGGGCGCAACACCGGGGAGCTGTTTTTT. Amino acid sequence: CASSTGTSGRNTGELFF.

The chain is built from TRBV29-1 and TRBJ1-2; a possible D gene is TRBD1 (6 bases). V was clipped by 0 bases and J by 6 bases, with 11 bases between them. Germline V gene lookup returns CDR1 SQVTM and CDR2 ANQGSEA. The CDR3 contains 13 residues. For the CDR3, the DNA is TGCAGCGTTGAAGATTGCGGGGGCGATGGCTACACCTTC. It codes for CSVEDCGGDGYTF.

The V and J genes are TRBV6-5 and TRBJ1-5; TRBD1 matches 10 bases. The CDR3 has 15 amino acids. The germline gives CDR1 MNHEY, CDR2 SVGAGI. With V trimmed by 6 bases and J by 4 bases, 6 bases remained unmatched. DNA for the CDR3: TGTGCCAGCAGCCCCGGGACAGGGGCGAATCAGCCCCAGCATTTT. As protein: CASSPGTGANQPQHF.

This clonotype turned up a few times. The rearrangement links TRBV18 to TRBJ2-7; no clear D. The CDR3 contains 11 residues. The germline V gene has CDR1 KGHSH and CDR2 LQKENI. V gave up 6 bases and J gave up 6 bases, with 9 bases separating them. CDR3 amino acids: CASSPEAEQYF. CDR3 nucleotide sequence: TGTGCCAGCTCGCCAGAAGCCGAGCAGTACTTC.

This clonotype was picked up a small number of times. This chain uses TRBV5-1 with TRBJ2-3; D unresolved. Germline V gene lookup returns CDR1 SGHRS and CDR2 YFSETQ. The ends were cut back, 4 bases at V and 14 bases at J, with 23 bases in the middle. This CDR3 is 14 amino acids long. The CDR3 is CASSPVILVEVGYF. Here the CDR3 DNA reads TGCGCCAGCAGCCCTGTAATTCTAGTAGAGGTTGGGTATTTT.

This clonotype was recorded only once. V is TRBV20-1 and J is TRBJ1-5; TRBD1 aligns across 7 bases. This CDR3 spans 16 amino acids. Germline CDR1 is DFQATT and CDR2 is SNEGSKA (reference sequence). V dropped 0 bases and J dropped 2; count of bases not matched to a gene: 7. The CDR3 DNA sequence: TGCAGTGCTAGAGAGACAGGGAGATCGGGCAATCAGCCCCAGCATTTT. Its translation: CSARETGRSGNQPQHF.

This rearrangement joins TRBV20-1 to TRBJ2-3; TRBD1 might be the D (6 bases). V lost 0 bases, J lost 4 bases, and 14 bases lay in between. The CDR3 extends over 15 amino acids. Germline-derived CDR1 and CDR2 are DFQATT and SNEGSKA (reference sequence). CDR3 DNA sequence: TGCAGTGCTAGAGACAGCGACAGGAGCGCAGATACGCAGTATTTT. Translated: CSARDSDRSADTQYF.

This chain joins TRBV5-5 and TRBJ2-7; possibly TRBD2 for D (6 bases). V lost 2 bases and J lost 4, with 16 bases in between. The CDR3 covers 15 residues. Germline V gene sequence: CDR1 SGHKS, CDR2 YYEKEE (reference sequence). CDR3 nucleotides: TGTGCCAGCAGCTTTGGGATGGGACTTCCGTACGAGCAGTACTTC. Translated: CASSFGMGLPYEQYF.

The V gene is TRBV4-3, the J gene TRBJ2-7; D gene unclear. V gave up 0 bases and J gave up 7 bases, with 13 bases separating them. CDR1 is LGHNA and CDR2 is YSLEER in the germline V gene. The CDR3 spans 14 residues. Here the CDR3 reads CASSQDYQYNEQYF. CDR3 DNA: TGCGCCAGCAGCCAAGATTACCAATACAATGAGCAGTACTTC.

V gene TRBV20-1 combines with J gene TRBJ2-7; the D gene is possibly TRBD2 (6 bases). This CDR3 is 14 amino acids long. Between the trimmed V and J ends, which lost 3 bases and 3 bases, there was a span of 15 bases. Germline V gives CDR1 DFQATT, CDR2 SNEGSKA (reference sequence). CDR3 residues: CSASGLPLNYEQYF. For the CDR3, the DNA is TGCAGTGCTAGCGGACTACCGCTCAACTACGAGCAGTACTTC.

The rearrangement uses TRBV2 and TRBJ2-4; weak D call: TRBD1 (5 bases). The length of the CDR3 is 13 residues. Germline CDR1 reads SNHLY; CDR2 reads FYNNEI. The V gene lost 7 bases and the J gene lost 13 bases, with 20 bases spanning the gap. Written as DNA, the CDR3 is TGTGCCAGCATGGGGCCCCCGAAAGAGGAGCAGTACTTC. It is translated as CASMGPPKEEQYF.

The chain combines TRBV7-2 with TRBJ2-2, with TRBD1 identical over 9 bases. CDR3 length: 15 amino acids. Germline V lookup: CDR1 SGHTA, CDR2 FQGNSA. V lost 3 bases to trimming and J lost 9 bases; unmatched junction nucleotides: 8. CDR3 sequence: CASSFPDRGGRELFF. For the CDR3, the DNA is TGTGCCAGCAGCTTTCCCGACAGGGGGGGAAGGGAGCTGTTTTTT.

The rearrangement uses TRBV7-9 and TRBJ2-5, with 7 bases fitting TRBD1. The V and J ends lost 2 bases and 4 bases, in that order; junction bases with no gene match: 4. This CDR3 has 14 amino acids. Looked up from germline, CDR1 is SEHNR and CDR2 is FQNEAQ (reference sequence). The CDR3 spells CASSLTNRGETQYF. Here the CDR3 DNA reads TGTGCCAGCAGCTTAACCAACAGGGGAGAGACCCAGTACTTC.